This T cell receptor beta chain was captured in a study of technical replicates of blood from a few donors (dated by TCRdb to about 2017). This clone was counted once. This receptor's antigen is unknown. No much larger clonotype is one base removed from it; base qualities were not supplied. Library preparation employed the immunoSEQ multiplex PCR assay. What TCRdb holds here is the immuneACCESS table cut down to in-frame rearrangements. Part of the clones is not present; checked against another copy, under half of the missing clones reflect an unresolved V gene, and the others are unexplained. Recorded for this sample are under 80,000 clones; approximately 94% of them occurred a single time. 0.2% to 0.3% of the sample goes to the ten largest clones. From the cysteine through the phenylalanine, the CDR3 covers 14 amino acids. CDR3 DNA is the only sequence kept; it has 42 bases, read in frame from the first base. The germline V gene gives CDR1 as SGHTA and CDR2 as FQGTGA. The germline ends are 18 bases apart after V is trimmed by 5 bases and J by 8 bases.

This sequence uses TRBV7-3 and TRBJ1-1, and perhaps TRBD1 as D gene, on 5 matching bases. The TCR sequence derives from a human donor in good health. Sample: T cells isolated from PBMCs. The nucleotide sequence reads TGTGCCAGCAGCCCTGGTACAGGCTTTGTCGAAGCTTTCTTT. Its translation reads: CASSPGTGFVEAFF.